This entry describes one T cell receptor (beta chain). The entry originates in a study of CD8+ T cells in alopecia areata. Per the germline V gene, CDR1 is SGHDT and CDR2 is YYEEEE. This CDR3 has 14 residues. The V segment lost 10 bases and the J segment 4 bases; nucleotides outside the gene matches: 13. Extracted RNA was reverse transcribed, and the resulting cDNA served as sequencing template. TCRdb's copy holds only in-frame clones and misses some; the assay was immunoSEQ multiplex PCR. Of around 140,000 clones listed, 87% were seen once; the top ten hold over 12%. V usage is TRBV5-6 and J usage is TRBJ1-2, with TRBD1 matching over 7 bases. The sequencing here drew on CD8+ T cells sorted from blood, taken at week 0. The receptor was derived from a human donor with alopecia areata. The CDR3 sequence is CACGQAATSYGYTF. CDR3 nucleotide sequence: TGTGCCTGCGGACAGGCCGCAACCTCCTATGGCTACACCTTC. Complete variable domain (other parts from reference TRBV5-6 and TRBJ1-2): DAGVTQSPTHLIKTRGQQVTLRCSPKSGHDTVSWYQQALGQGPQFIFQYYEEEERQRGNFPDRFSGHQFPNYSSELNVNALLLGDSALYLCACGQAATSYGYTFGSGTRLTVV.